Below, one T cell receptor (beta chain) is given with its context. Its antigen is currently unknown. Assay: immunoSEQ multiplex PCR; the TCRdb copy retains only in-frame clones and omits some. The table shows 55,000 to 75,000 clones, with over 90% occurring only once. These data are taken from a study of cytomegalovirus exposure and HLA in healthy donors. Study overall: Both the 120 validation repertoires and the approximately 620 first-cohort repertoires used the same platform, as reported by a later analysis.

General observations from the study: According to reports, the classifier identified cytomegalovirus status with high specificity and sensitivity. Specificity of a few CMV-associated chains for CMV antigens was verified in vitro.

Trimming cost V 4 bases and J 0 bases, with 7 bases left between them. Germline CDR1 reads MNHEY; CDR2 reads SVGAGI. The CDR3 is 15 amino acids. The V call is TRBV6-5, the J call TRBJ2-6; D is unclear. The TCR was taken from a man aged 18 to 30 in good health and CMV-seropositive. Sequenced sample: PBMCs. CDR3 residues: CASSSESSGANVLTF. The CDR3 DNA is TGTGCCAGCAGTTCGGAGAGCTCTGGGGCCAACGTCCTGACTTTC.